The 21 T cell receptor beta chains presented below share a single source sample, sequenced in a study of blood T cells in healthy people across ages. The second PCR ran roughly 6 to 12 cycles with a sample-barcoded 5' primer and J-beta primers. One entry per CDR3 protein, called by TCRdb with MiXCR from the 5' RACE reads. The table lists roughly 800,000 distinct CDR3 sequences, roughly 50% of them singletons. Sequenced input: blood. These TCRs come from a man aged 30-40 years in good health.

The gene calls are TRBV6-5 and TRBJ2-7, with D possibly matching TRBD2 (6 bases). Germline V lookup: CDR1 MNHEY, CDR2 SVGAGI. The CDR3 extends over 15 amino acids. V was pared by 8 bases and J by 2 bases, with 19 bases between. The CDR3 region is CASRPGSTLPYEQYF. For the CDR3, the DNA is TGTGCCAGCCGACCCGGGAGTACACTGCCCTACGAGCAGTACTTC.

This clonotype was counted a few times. Written as DNA, the CDR3 is TGCGCCAGCAGCCCTGACAGTGCCCCTTACAATGAGCAGTTCTTC. Residues: CASSPDSAPYNEQFF. The chain recombines TRBV4-3 with TRBJ2-1; TRBD1 is a possible D gene (5 bases). The CDR3 totals 15 residues. Germline values: CDR1 LGHNA, CDR2 YSLEER. V lost 4 bases to trimming and J lost 4 bases, with 14 bases between them.

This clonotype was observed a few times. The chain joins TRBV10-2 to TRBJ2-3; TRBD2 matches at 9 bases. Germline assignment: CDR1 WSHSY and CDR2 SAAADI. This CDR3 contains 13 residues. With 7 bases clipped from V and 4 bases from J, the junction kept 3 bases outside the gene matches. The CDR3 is CASTLAGSDTQYF. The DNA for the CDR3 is TGCGCCAGCACCCTAGCGGGGTCAGATACGCAGTATTTT.

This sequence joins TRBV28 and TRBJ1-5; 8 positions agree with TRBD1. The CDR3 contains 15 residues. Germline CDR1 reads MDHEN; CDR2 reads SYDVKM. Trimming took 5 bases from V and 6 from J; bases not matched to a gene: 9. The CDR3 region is CASSPWTGKGQPQHF. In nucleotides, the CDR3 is TGTGCCAGCAGTCCCTGGACAGGGAAGGGTCAGCCCCAGCATTTT. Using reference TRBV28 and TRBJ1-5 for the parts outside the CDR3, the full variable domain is DVKVTQSSRYLVKRTGEKVFLECVQDMDHENMFWYRQDPGLGLRLIYFSYDVKMKEKGDIPEGYSVSREKKERFSLILESASTNQTSMYLCASSPWTGKGQPQHFGDGTRLSIL.

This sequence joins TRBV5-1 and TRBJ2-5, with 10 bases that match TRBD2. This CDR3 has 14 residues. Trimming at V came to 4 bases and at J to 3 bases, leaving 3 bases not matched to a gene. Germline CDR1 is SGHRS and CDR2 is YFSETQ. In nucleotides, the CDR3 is TGCGCCAGCAGCGAAGCGGGGGGGAAAGAGACCCAGTACTTC. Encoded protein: CASSEAGGKETQYF.

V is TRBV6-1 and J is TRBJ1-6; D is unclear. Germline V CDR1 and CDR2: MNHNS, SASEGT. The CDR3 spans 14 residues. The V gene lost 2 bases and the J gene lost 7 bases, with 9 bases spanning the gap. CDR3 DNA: TGTGCCAGCAGTGAAACTAATCCCAATTCACCCCTCCACTTT. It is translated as CASSETNPNSPLHF.

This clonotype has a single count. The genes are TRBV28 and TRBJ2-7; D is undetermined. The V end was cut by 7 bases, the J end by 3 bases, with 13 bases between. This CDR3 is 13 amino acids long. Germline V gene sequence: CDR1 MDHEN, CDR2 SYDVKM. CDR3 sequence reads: CASTSLVGYEQYF. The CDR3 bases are TGTGCCAGCACCTCCCTTGTTGGCTACGAGCAGTACTTC.

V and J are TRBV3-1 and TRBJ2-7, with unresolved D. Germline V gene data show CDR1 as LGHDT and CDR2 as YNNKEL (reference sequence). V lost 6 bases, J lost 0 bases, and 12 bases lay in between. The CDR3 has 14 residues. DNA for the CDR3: TGTGCCAGCAGTGGGGATTTCAACTCCTACGAGCAGTACTTC. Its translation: CASSGDFNSYEQYF.

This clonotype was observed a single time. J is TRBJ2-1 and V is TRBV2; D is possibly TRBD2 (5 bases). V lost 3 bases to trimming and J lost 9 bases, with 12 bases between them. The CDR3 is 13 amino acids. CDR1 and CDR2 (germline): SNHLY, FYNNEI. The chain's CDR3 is CASSERAVGEQFF. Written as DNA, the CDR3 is TGTGCCAGCAGTGAGAGGGCAGTGGGTGAGCAGTTCTTC. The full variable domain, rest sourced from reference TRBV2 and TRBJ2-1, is EPEVTQTPSHQVTQMGQEVILRCVPISNHLYFYWYRQILGQKVEFLVSFYNNEISEKSEIFDDQFSVERPDGSNFTLKIRSTKLEDSAMYFCASSERAVGEQFFGPGTRLTVL.

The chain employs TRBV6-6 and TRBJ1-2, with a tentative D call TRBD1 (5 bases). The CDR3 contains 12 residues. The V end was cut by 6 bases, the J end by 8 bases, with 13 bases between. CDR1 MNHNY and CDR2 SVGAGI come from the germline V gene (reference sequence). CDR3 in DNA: TGTGCCAGCAGCAACAGGAGTCGGGGCTACACCTTC. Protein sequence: CASSNRSRGYTF.

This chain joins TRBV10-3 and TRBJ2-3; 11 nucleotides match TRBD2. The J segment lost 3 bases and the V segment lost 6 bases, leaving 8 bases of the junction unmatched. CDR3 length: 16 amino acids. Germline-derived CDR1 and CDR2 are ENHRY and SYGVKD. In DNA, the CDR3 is TGTGCCATCAGAGCGACTAGCGGGGTGGCGACAGATACGCAGTATTTT. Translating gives CAIRATSGVATDTQYF.

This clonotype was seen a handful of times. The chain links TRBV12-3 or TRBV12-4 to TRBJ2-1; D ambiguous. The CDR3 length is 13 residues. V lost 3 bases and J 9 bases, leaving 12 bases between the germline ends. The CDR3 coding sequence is TGTGCCAGCAGTTTGGTGGGCTGGGGTGAGCAGTTCTTC. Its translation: CASSLVGWGEQFF.

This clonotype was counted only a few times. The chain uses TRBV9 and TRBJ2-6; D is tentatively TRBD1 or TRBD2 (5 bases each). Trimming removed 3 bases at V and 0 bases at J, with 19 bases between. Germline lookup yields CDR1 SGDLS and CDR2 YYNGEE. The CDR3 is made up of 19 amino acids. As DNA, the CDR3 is TGTGCCAGCAGCGCACAAACCGGGACGTCGGGCTCTGGGGCCAACGTCCTGACTTTC. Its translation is CASSAQTGTSGSGANVLTF. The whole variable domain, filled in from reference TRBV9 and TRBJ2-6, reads DSGVTQTPKHLITATGQRVTLRCSPRSGDLSVYWYQQSLDQGLQFLIQYYNGEERAKGNILERFSAQQFPDLHSELNLSSLELGDSALYFCASSAQTGTSGSGANVLTFGAGSRLTVL.

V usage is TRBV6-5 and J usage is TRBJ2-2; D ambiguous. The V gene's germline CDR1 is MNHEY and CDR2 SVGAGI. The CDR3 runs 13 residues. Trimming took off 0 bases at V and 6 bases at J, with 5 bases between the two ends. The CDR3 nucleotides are TGTGCCAGCAGTTACTCCCCGGCCGGGGAGCTGTTTTTT. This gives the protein CASSYSPAGELFF.

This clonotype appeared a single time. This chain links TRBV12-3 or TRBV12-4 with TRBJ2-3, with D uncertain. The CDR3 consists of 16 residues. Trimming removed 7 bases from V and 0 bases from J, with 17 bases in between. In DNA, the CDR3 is TGTGCCAGCACCGAGTGGGGTGGCACTAGCACAGATACGCAGTATTTT. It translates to CASTEWGGTSTDTQYF.

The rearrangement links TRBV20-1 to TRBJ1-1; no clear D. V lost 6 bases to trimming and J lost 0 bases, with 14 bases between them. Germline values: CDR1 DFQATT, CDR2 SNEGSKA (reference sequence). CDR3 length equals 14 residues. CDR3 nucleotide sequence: TGCAGTGCCACACCCCTGCGGTTGAACACTGAAGCTTTCTTT. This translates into CSATPLRLNTEAFF.

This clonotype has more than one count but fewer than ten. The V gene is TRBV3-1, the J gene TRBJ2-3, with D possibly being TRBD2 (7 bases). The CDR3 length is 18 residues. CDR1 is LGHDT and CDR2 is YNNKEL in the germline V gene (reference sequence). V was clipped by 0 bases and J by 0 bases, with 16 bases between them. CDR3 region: CASSQERGPSLSTDTQYF. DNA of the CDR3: TGTGCCAGCAGCCAAGAGCGGGGGCCCTCTCTTAGCACAGATACGCAGTATTTT.

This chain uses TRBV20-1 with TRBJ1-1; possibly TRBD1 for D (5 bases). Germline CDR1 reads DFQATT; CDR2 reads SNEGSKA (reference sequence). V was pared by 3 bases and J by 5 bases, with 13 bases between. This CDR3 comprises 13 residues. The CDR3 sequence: CSARSRVGTEAFF. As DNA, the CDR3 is TGCAGTGCTAGGTCCAGGGTAGGAACTGAAGCTTTCTTT.

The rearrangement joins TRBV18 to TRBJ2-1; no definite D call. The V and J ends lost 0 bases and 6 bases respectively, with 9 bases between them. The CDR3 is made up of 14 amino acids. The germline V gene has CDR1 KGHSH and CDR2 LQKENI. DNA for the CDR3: TGTGCCAGCTCACCACCAACGGTAATCAATGAGCAGTTCTTC. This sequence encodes CASSPPTVINEQFF.

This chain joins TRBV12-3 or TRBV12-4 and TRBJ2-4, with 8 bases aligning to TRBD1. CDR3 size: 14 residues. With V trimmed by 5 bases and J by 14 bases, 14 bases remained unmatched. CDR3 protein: CASSLTGGENQKYF. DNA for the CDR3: TGTGCCAGCAGTCTTACAGGGGGTGAGAACCAGAAGTACTTC.

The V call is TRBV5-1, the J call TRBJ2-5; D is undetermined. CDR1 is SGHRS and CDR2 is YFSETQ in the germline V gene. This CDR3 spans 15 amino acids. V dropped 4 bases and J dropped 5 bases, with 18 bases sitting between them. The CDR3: CASSEPGPLRETQYF. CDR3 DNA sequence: TGCGCCAGCAGCGAACCGGGCCCTCTGAGGGAGACCCAGTACTTC.